This T cell receptor (beta chain) derives from a study of T-cell memory formation after mild COVID-19. As regards this clonotype: Its antigen is unidentified.

Findings and limits, study-wide: Clones that shrank (day 15 to 85) were balanced CD4/CD8, whereas later expanders leaned CD4+. Memory from before infection featured some responding clones, which suggests cross-reactive memory joined.

Trimming stripped 5 bases from V and 0 bases from J, with 9 bases between. This CDR3 has 14 amino acids. The germline gives CDR1 SGHVS, CDR2 FNYEAQ. The authors produced TCR alpha and TCR beta cDNA libraries with sample barcodes and UMIs by 5'RACE using constant-segment primers. TCRdb reprocessed the 5' RACE reads via MiXCR and lists one record per CDR3 protein. The data show under 300,000 distinct CDR3 sequences, with more than 15% seen just once and approximately 22% held by the top ten. Material for sequencing was PBMCs or a T cell subset sorted from them (not recorded which). The V gene is TRBV7-6, the J gene TRBJ2-3; D is unresolved. The receptor was derived from a man younger than 30 who had mild COVID-19 (a few samples of this study predate the infection). Cell type and time point are not known. The CDR3 nucleotides read TGTGCCAGCAGCCAATTTCCTAGCACAGATACGCAGTATTTT. Protein product: CASSQFPSTDTQYF.